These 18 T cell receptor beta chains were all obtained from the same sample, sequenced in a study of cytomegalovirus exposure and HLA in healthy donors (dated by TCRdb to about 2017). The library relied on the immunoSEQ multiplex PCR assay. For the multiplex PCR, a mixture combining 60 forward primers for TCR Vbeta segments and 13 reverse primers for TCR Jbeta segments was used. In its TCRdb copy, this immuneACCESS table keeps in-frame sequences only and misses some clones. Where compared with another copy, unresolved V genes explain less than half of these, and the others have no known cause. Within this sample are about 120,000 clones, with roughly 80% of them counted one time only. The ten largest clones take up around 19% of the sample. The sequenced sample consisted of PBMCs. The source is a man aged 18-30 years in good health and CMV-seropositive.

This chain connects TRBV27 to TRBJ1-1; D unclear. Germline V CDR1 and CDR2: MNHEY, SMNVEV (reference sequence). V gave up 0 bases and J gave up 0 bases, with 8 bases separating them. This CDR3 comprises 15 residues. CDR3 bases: TGTGCCAGCAGTTTATCCGGGTCCATGAACACTGAAGCTTTCTTT. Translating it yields CASSLSGSMNTEAFF.

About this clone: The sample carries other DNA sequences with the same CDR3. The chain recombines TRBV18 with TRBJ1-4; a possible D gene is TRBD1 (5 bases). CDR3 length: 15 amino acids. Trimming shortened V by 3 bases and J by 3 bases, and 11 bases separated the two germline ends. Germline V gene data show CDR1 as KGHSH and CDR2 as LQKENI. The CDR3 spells CASSPRGGSNEKLFF. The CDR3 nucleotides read TGTGCCAGCTCACCCCGGGGGGGATCTAATGAAAAACTGTTTTTT.

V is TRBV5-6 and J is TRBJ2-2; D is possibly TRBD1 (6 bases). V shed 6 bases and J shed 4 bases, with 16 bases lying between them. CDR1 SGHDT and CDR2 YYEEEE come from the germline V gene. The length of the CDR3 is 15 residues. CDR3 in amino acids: CASTLWGLPTGELFF. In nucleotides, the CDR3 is TGTGCCAGCACCCTCTGGGGGCTTCCCACCGGGGAGCTGTTTTTT.

CDR3: CASSRNRDSVWPQHF. The CDR3 DNA is TGTGCCAGCAGTCGAAACCGGGACAGTGTTTGGCCCCAGCATTTT. This chain links TRBV6-5 with TRBJ1-5; 7 nucleotides align to TRBD1. Germline V gene sequence: CDR1 MNHEY, CDR2 SVGAGI. This CDR3 is 15 amino acids long. The trim removed 5 bases at V and 9 bases at J, leaving 13 bases unmatched.

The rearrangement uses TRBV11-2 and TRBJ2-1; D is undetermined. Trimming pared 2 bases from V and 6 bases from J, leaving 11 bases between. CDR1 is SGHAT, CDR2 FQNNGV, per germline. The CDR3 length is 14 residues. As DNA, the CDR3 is TGTGCCAGCAGCTTAATTAGTCCGGGCAATGAGCAGTTCTTC. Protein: CASSLISPGNEQFF. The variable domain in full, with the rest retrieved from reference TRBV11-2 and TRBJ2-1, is EAGVAQSPRYKIIEKRQSVAFWCNPISGHATLYWYQQILGQGPKLLIQFQNNGVVDDSQLPKDRFSAERLKGVDSTLKIQPAKLEDSAVYLCASSLISPGNEQFFGPGTRLTVL.

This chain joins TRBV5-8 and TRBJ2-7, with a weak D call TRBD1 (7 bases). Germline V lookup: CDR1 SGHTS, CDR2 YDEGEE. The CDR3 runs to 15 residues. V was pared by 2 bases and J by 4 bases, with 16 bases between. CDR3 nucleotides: TGTGCCAGCAGCTTCACAGGGGAGGATGGATACGAGCAGTACTTC. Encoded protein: CASSFTGEDGYEQYF.

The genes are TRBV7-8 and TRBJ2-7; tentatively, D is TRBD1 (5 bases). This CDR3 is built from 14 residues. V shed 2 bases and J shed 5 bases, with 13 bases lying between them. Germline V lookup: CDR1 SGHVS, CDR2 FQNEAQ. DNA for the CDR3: TGTGCCAGCAGCTTACCAGGGATTTACGACGAGCAGTACTTC. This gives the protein CASSLPGIYDEQYF.

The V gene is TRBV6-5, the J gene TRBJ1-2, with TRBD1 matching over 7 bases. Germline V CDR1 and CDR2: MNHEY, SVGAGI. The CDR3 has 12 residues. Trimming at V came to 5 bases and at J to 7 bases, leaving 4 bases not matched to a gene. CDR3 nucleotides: TGTGCCAGCAGTACATACAGGGGTGGCTACACCTTC. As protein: CASSTYRGGYTF.

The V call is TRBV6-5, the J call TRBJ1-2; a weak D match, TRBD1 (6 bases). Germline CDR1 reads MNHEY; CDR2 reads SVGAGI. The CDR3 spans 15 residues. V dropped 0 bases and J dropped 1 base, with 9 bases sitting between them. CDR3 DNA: TGTGCCAGCAGTTACTCGTCAGGGGTTAACTATGGCTACACCTTC. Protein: CASSYSSGVNYGYTF.

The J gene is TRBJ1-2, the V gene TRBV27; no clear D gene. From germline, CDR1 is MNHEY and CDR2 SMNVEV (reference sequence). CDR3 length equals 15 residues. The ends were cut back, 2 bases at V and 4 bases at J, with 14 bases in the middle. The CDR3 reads CASSLTRQGSYGYTF. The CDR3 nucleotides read TGTGCCAGCAGTTTAACCCGACAAGGCAGCTATGGCTACACCTTC.

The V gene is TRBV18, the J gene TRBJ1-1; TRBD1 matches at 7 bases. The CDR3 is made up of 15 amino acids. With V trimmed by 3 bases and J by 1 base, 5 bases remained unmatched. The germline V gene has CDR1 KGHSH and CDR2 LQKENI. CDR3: CASSPQGGSNTEAFF. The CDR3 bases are TGTGCCAGCTCACCGCAGGGGGGCTCGAACACTGAAGCTTTCTTT.

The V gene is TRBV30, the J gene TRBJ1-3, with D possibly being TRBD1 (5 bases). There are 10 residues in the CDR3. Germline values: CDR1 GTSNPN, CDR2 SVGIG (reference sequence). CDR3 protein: CAGAGNTIYF. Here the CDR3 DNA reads TGTGCTGGGGCCGGAAACACCATATATTTT.

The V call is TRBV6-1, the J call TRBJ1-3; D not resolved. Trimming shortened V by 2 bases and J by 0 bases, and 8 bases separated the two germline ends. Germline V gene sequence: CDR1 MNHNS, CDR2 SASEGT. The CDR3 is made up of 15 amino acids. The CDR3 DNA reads TGTGCCAGCAGTGAACTTCTCGGCTCTGGAAACACCATATATTTT. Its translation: CASSELLGSGNTIYF.

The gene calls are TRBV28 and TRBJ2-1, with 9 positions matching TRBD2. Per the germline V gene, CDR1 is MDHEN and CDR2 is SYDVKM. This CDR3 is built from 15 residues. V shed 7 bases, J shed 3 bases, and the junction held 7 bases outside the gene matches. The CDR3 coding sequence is TGTGCCAGCACCATGACTAGCGGAGACTACAATGAGCAGTTCTTC. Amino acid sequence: CASTMTSGDYNEQFF.

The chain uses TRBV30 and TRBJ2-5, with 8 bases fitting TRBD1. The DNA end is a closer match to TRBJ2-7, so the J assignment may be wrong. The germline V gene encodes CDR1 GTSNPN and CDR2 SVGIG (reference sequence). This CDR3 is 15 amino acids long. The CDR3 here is CAWSVYGTGTYEQYF. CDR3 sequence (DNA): TGTGCCTGGAGTGTATATGGGACAGGCACGTACGAGCAGTACTTC.

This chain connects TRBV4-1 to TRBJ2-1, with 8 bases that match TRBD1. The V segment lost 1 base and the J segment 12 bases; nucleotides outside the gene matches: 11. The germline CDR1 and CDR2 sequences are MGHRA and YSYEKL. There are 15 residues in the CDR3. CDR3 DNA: TGCGCCAGCAGCCAAGGACAGGGGAAGAGGGAATCGCAGTTCTTC. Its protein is CASSQGQGKRESQFF.

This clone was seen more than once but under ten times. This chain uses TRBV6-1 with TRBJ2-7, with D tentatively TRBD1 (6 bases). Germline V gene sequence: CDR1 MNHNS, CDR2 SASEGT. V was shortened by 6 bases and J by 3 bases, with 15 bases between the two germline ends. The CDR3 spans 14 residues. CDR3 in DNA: TGTGCCAGCAGGCCGGGACAATGGCTCTACGAGCAGTACTTC. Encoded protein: CASRPGQWLYEQYF.

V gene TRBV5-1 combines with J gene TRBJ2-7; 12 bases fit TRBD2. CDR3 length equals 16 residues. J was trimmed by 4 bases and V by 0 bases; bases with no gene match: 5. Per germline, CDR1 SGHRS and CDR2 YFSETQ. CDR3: CASSLDLAGGLYEQYF. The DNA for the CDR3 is TGCGCCAGCAGCTTGGATCTAGCGGGGGGGCTATACGAGCAGTACTTC. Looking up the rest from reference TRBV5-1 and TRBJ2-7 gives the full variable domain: KAGVTQTPRYLIKTRGQQVTLSCSPISGHRSVSWYQQTPGQGLQFLFEYFSETQRNKGNFPGRFSGRQFSNSRSEMNVSTLELGDSALYLCASSLDLAGGLYEQYFGPGTRLTVT.